What follows describes a single TCR beta chain. Assignment of participants to cohorts was predicated upon participant-reported clinical history. Before being deemed recovered, Cohort 3 donors had two negative PCRs, clearance, or symptom resolution. This entry is derived from a study of blood T cell repertoires in COVID-19. Across the whole study: Acute-phase and convalescent COVID-19 samples originated in the United States, Italy and Spain.

Germline assignment: CDR1 SGHNT and CDR2 YENEEA. CDR3 length: 18 residues. Losses at the gene ends were 4 bases for V and 0 bases for J; bases not matched to a gene: 13. Method: immunoSEQ multiplex PCR; TCRdb's copy keeps in-frame clones and lacks some. The repertoire consists of approximately 260,000 clones, with around 90% occurring once and the leading ten covering approximately 2%. The sequence was collected from a woman between 18 and 29 years old who had recovered from COVID-19. The chain combines TRBV11-3 with TRBJ1-1; 8 nucleotides match TRBD1. The sequenced material came from PBMCs or T cells enriched from blood (not recorded which). DNA for the CDR3: TGTGCCAGCAGCTCGAAGCAGGACAGGGCCCTTATGAACACTGAAGCTTTCTTT. The encoded protein is CASSSKQDRALMNTEAFF.